This T cell receptor beta chain was identified in a study of blood T cell repertoires in COVID-19. Measured with immunoSEQ multiplex PCR; TCRdb has only the in-frame clones, and not every one. This table has around 75,000 clones, 80% appearing once. Seattle-derived patients entered the study during active infection and were followed longitudinally. Germline V gene data show CDR1 as MGHRA and CDR2 as YSYEKL. CDR3 length: 16 amino acids. The V segment lost 0 bases and the J segment 5 bases; nucleotides outside the gene matches: 8. The receptor's source is a man over 45 with COVID-19, enrolled during active disease. V and J are TRBV4-1 and TRBJ2-5, with TRBD2 matching 8 bases. Material for sequencing was peripheral blood. The CDR3, as DNA: TGCGCCAGCAGCCAAGATACCCGGGAGGGCCGGGAGACCCAGTACTTC. Translating gives CASSQDTREGRETQYF.